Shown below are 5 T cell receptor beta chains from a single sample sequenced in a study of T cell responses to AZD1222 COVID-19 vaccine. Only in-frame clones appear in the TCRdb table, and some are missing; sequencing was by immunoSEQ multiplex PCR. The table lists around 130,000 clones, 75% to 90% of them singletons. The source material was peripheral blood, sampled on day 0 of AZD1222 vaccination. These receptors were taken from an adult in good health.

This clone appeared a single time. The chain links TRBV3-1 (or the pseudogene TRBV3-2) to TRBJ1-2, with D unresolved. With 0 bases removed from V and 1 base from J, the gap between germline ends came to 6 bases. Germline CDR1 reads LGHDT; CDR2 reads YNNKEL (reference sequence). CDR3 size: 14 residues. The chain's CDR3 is CASSQEALNYGYTF. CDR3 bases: TGTGCCAGCAGCCAAGAGGCGCTTAACTATGGCTACACCTTC.

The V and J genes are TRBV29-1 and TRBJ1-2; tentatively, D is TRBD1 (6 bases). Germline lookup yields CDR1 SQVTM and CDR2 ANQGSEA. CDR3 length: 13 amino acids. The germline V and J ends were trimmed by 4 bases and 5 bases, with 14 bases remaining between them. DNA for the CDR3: TGCAGCGTTGGCCGACACAGGGATTATGGCTACACCTTC. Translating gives CSVGRHRDYGYTF.

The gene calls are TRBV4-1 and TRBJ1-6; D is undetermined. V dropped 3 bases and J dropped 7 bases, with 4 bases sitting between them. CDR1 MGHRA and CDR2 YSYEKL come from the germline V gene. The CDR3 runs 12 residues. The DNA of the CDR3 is TGCGCCAGCAGCCAGGAAAATTCACCCCTCCACTTT. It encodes CASSQENSPLHF.

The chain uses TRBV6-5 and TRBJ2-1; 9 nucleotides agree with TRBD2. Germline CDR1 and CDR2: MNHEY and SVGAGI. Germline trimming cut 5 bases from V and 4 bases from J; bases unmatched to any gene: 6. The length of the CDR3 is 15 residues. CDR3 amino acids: CASSQTSGGYNEQFF. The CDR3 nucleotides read TGTGCCAGCAGTCAGACTAGCGGAGGATACAATGAGCAGTTCTTC.

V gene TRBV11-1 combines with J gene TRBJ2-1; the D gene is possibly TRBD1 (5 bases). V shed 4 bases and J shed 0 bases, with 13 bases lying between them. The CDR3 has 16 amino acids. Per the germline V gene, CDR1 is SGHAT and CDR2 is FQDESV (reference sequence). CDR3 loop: CASSSLQVPSYNEQFF. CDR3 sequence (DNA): TGTGCCAGCAGCTCCCTACAGGTCCCCTCCTACAATGAGCAGTTCTTC.